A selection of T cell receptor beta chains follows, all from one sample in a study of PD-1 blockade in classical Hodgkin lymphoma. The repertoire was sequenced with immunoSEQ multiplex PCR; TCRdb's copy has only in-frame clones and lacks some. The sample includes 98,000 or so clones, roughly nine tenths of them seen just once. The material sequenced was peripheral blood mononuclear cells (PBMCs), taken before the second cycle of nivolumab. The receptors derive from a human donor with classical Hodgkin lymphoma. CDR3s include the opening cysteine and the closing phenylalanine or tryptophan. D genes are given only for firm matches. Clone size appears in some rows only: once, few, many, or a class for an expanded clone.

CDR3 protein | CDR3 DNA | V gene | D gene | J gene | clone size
CASSPGTSRSNEQFF | TGTGCCAGCAGTCCGGGGACTAGCCGCTCGAATGAGCAGTTCTTC | TRBV27 | TRBD2 | TRBJ2-1 | -
CASSSQGAPYGYTF | TGTGCCAGCAGTTCACAGGGGGCCCCCTATGGCTACACCTTC | TRBV6-5 | TRBD1 | TRBJ1-2 | -
CASSFTRPGSGANVLTF | TGTGCCAGCAGCTTCACCCGGCCTGGCTCTGGGGCCAACGTCCTGACTTTC | TRBV11-2 | - | TRBJ2-6 | -
CASSPSAGVAGVNEQFF | TGTGCCAGCAGCCCATCCGCAGGGGTAGCGGGAGTAAACGAGCAGTTCTTC | TRBV4-2 | TRBD2 | TRBJ2-1 | -
CASSLTSGTTDTQYF | TGCGCCAGCAGCTTGACTAGCGGGACCACAGATACGCAGTATTTT | TRBV5-1 | TRBD2 | TRBJ2-3 | -
CASSLVAGGADTQYF | TGCGCCAGCAGCTTGGTAGCGGGAGGAGCAGATACGCAGTATTTT | TRBV5-1 | TRBD2 | TRBJ2-3 | -
CASSLGTSYAGELFF | TGTGCCAGCAGCCTGGGGACTAGCTATGCCGGGGAGCTGTTTTTT | TRBV7-6 | TRBD2 | TRBJ2-2 | once
CASSHLDRATGELFF | TGCGCCAGCAGCCACCTCGACAGGGCGACCGGGGAGCTGTTTTTT | TRBV4-3 | TRBD1 | TRBJ2-2 | -
CAISERGLNTEAFF | TGTGCCATCAGTGAGAGGGGGCTGAACACTGAAGCTTTCTTT | TRBV10-3 | TRBD1 | TRBJ1-1 | -
CASSQEEGAYEQYF | TGTGCCAGCAGCCAAGAGGAGGGAGCCTACGAGCAGTACTTC | TRBV14 | - | TRBJ2-7 | -
CASSPRTDIQETQYF | TGTGCCAGCAGCCCGCGGACAGACATACAAGAGACCCAGTACTTC | TRBV5-4 | - | TRBJ2-5 | -
CASGSGTGGFEQYF | TGTGCCAGCGGGTCCGGGACAGGGGGGTTCGAGCAGTACTTC | TRBV28 | TRBD1 | TRBJ2-7 | -
CATSRDYRGSSLFGEQYF | TGTGCCACCAGCAGAGATTATCGGGGGTCCAGCCTCTTCGGTGAGCAGTACTTC | TRBV15 | - | TRBJ2-7 | -
CASSDPRQFYGYTF | TGTGCCAGCAGTGACCCTCGACAGTTCTATGGCTACACCTTC | TRBV6-5 | - | TRBJ1-2 | -
CASSFPGGNTEAFF | TGTGCCAGCAGTTTCCCGGGAGGGAACACTGAAGCTTTCTTT | TRBV6-5 | - | TRBJ1-1 | -